The 16 T cell receptor beta chains in this list originate from one sample, sequenced in a study of blood T cell repertoires in COVID-19. Sequencing used immunoSEQ multiplex PCR; TCRdb keeps in-frame clones, though not all of them. The sample carries about 140,000 clones, over 80% recorded once. Sequenced: peripheral blood. Receptors were obtained from a woman aged 45-65 years with acute or convalescent COVID-19.

The chain links TRBV19 to TRBJ1-3; weak D call: TRBD1 (5 bases). Germline CDR1 is LNHDA and CDR2 is SQIVND (reference sequence). V lost 6 bases and J 1 base, leaving 10 bases between the germline ends. This CDR3 has 14 residues. The CDR3 spells CASRDGTSGNTIYF. In nucleotides, the CDR3 is TGTGCCAGTAGGGACGGGACTTCTGGAAACACCATATATTTT. The variable domain in full, with the rest retrieved from reference TRBV19 and TRBJ1-3, is DGGITQSPKYLFRKEGQNVTLSCEQNLNHDAMYWYRQDPGQGLRLIYYSQIVNDFQKGDIAEGYSVSREKKESFPLTVTSAQKNPTAFYLCASRDGTSGNTIYFGEGSWLTVV.

CDR3 bases: TGTGCCAGCATGGCAATAGGGGACAGGGGGTGGGAGACCCAGTACTTC. Translated: CASMAIGDRGWETQYF. This chain joins TRBV27 and TRBJ2-5; the match to TRBD1 covers 11 bases. The CDR3 loop spans 16 amino acids. Germline CDR1 MNHEY, CDR2 SMNVEV (reference sequence). V lost 7 bases, J lost 5 bases, and 12 bases stayed unmatched.

V and J are TRBV27 and TRBJ2-7; maybe TRBD2 (5 bases). The ends were cut back, 6 bases at V and 0 bases at J, with 15 bases in the middle. This CDR3 contains 15 residues. Germline V gives CDR1 MNHEY, CDR2 SMNVEV (reference sequence). CDR3 nucleotides: TGTGCCAGCAGGCTCTCTTTGGGGAGCTCCTACGAGCAGTACTTC. It codes for CASRLSLGSSYEQYF.

The DNA for the CDR3 is TGTGCCAGCAGTTACTCGTACTTGCGGACAGTCGACACCATATATTTT. Translated, it gives CASSYSYLRTVDTIYF. The J gene is TRBJ1-3, the V gene TRBV6-5; tentative D call: TRBD1 (6 bases). Trimming pared 0 bases from V and 8 bases from J, leaving 17 bases between. Per germline, CDR1 MNHEY and CDR2 SVGAGI. The CDR3 loop spans 16 amino acids.

This sequence joins TRBV27 and TRBJ1-5; 9 bases align to TRBD1. CDR1 MNHEY and CDR2 SMNVEV come from the germline V gene (reference sequence). With 5 bases clipped from V and 0 bases from J, the junction kept 5 bases outside the gene matches. The CDR3 length is 16 residues. Written as DNA, the CDR3 is TGTGCCAGCAGTCTGGGACAGGGATATAGCAATCAGCCCCAGCATTTT. This encodes CASSLGQGYSNQPQHF.

The rearrangement joins TRBV18 to TRBJ1-5, with 7 positions matching TRBD1. The CDR3 is 15 amino acids. Germline lookup yields CDR1 KGHSH and CDR2 LQKENI. Trimming removed 6 bases from V and 2 bases from J; junction bases left unmatched: 7. CDR3 protein: CASSSDRVGNQPQHF. CDR3 DNA sequence: TGTGCCAGCTCCTCTGACAGGGTTGGCAATCAGCCCCAGCATTTT.

V is TRBV6-5 and J is TRBJ1-6; 7 positions agree with TRBD1. Germline V gives CDR1 MNHEY, CDR2 SVGAGI. The CDR3 loop spans 14 amino acids. V gave up 4 bases and J gave up 7 bases; unmatched junction bases: 4. As DNA, the CDR3 is TGTGCCAGCAGTTGGGACAGCGCAAATTCACCCCTCCACTTT. Its protein product is CASSWDSANSPLHF.

The chain couples TRBV2 to TRBJ2-5, with 8 positions matching TRBD2. The J segment lost 5 bases and the V segment lost 6 bases, leaving 5 bases of the junction unmatched. The CDR3 length is 13 residues. Germline V gene sequence: CDR1 SNHLY, CDR2 FYNNEI. The CDR3: CASSPSGWETQYF. In DNA form, the CDR3 reads TGTGCCAGCAGCCCTAGCGGGTGGGAGACCCAGTACTTC.

The rearrangement joins TRBV2 to TRBJ1-4, with 8 bases fitting TRBD1. The germline V gene encodes CDR1 SNHLY and CDR2 FYNNEI. Trimming took 4 bases from V and 7 from J; bases not matched to a gene: 8. The CDR3 runs to 15 residues. The CDR3 nucleotides read TGTGCCAGCAGTGCTGGTAGGACAGGGAGTGAAAAACTGTTTTTT. Amino acid sequence: CASSAGRTGSEKLFF.

The chain employs TRBV7-3 and TRBJ2-2; 14 bases are a match to TRBD2. Germline V gives CDR1 SGHTA, CDR2 FQGTGA. The CDR3 has 15 residues. Germline trimming cut 5 bases from V and 7 bases from J; bases unmatched to any gene: 3. The CDR3 DNA is TGTGCCAGCAGCCTGGGACTAGCGGGAGTCGGGGAGCTGTTTTTT. This gives the protein CASSLGLAGVGELFF.

The genes are TRBV5-1 and TRBJ1-1; D gene uncertain. Germline V gene lookup returns CDR1 SGHRS and CDR2 YFSETQ. The CDR3 sequence is 14 residues long. The V end lost 0 bases, the J end lost 3 bases, and 9 bases lay between the germline ends. The CDR3 nucleotides are TGCGCCAGCAGCTTGGAATTCCGGGACACTGAAGCTTTCTTT. This codes for CASSLEFRDTEAFF. The whole variable domain, filled in from reference TRBV5-1 and TRBJ1-1, reads KAGVTQTPRYLIKTRGQQVTLSCSPISGHRSVSWYQQTPGQGLQFLFEYFSETQRNKGNFPGRFSGRQFSNSRSEMNVSTLELGDSALYLCASSLEFRDTEAFFGQGTRLTVV.

The chain carries TRBV28 and TRBJ1-1; 7 bases line up with TRBD1. The CDR3 is made up of 15 amino acids. The V and J ends lost 5 bases and 5 bases, in that order; junction bases with no gene match: 11. CDR1 MDHEN and CDR2 SYDVKM come from the germline V gene. The CDR3 protein is CASSPYPQGRTEAFF. The CDR3 region has the DNA TGTGCCAGCAGTCCATATCCACAGGGGCGAACTGAAGCTTTCTTT.

The chain combines TRBV27 with TRBJ1-5, with a tentative D call TRBD1 (6 bases). The germline V and J ends were trimmed by 6 bases and 5 bases, with 17 bases remaining between them. The CDR3 is 15 residues long. Germline assignment: CDR1 MNHEY and CDR2 SMNVEV (reference sequence). The CDR3 is CASSPTGRLDQPQHF. CDR3 coding DNA: TGTGCCAGCAGCCCAACAGGGCGCTTGGATCAGCCCCAGCATTTT.

This chain joins TRBV9 and TRBJ1-1; the match to TRBD1 covers 10 bases. V lost 2 bases, J lost 5 bases, and 6 bases stayed unmatched. The germline gives CDR1 SGDLS, CDR2 YYNGEE. This CDR3 spans 15 amino acids. CDR3 residues: CASSVTGGHGTEAFF. DNA for the CDR3: TGTGCCAGCAGCGTGACAGGGGGCCACGGGACTGAAGCTTTCTTT. Full variable domain (missing parts from reference TRBV9 and TRBJ1-1): DSGVTQTPKHLITATGQRVTLRCSPRSGDLSVYWYQQSLDQGLQFLIQYYNGEERAKGNILERFSAQQFPDLHSELNLSSLELGDSALYFCASSVTGGHGTEAFFGQGTRLTVV.

CDR3 DNA: TGTGCCAGCAGCTTGTCGGGTTTAGATACGCAGTATTTT. It encodes CASSLSGLDTQYF. This chain uses TRBV7-2 with TRBJ2-3; D is undetermined. The CDR3 has 13 residues. V was shortened by 3 bases and J by 5 bases, with 9 bases between the two germline ends. Germline V gives CDR1 SGHTA, CDR2 FQGNSA.

CDR3 DNA: TGCAGCGTCTCCTCCGAGACAGAGATCCTCCACTTT. Translating it yields CSVSSETEILHF. The gene calls are TRBV29-1 and TRBJ1-6; perhaps TRBD1 as D (5 bases). The germline V gene encodes CDR1 SQVTM and CDR2 ANQGSEA. Between the trimmed V and J ends, which lost 6 bases and 15 bases, there was a span of 18 bases. The CDR3 runs 12 residues.